These T cell receptor beta chains were read from a single sample in a study of T-cell reconstitution after alpha-beta-depleted transplantation in children. Using its own MiXCR run on the PCR reads, TCRdb lists one record per CDR3 protein. The table has about 290,000 distinct CDR3 sequences, about 9.5% seen once. The sequences come from PBMCs, collected before TCRalphabeta/CD19-depleted stem cell transplant. The receptors stem from a boy under two years old with acute myeloid leukemia, due to receive a stem cell transplant. CDR3s include the opening cysteine and the closing phenylalanine or tryptophan. D genes are given only for firm matches. Size is omitted from some rows. Given values are once, few, many or a class for expanded clones.

>many|TRBJ2-2|TRBV13|-
TGTGCCAGCAGCTTACCGGGAAAACGGACCGGGGAGCTGTTTTTT
CASSLPGKRTGELFF
>many|TRBJ1-5|TRBV12-3/TRBV12-4|-
TGTGCCAGCAGTCTCCGGGGGACTAGCAATCAGCCCCAGCATTTT
CASSLRGTSNQPQHF
>many|TRBJ2-7|TRBV12-5|-
TGTGCTAGTGGTATCAGGCTCCCCGGTTACGAGCAGTACTTC
CASGIRLPGYEQYF
>many|TRBJ2-7|TRBV6-5|-
TGTGCCAGCAGTTACTCGAAGACAGAACTCTCCTACGAGCAGTACTTC
CASSYSKTELSYEQYF
>-|TRBJ2-2|TRBV21-1|-
TGTGCTCCAAACGGGACAGCGGACTCGGGGGAGCTGTTTTTT
CAPNGTADSGELFF
>few|TRBJ2-1|TRBV12-3/TRBV12-4|-
TGTGCCAGCACCCTCCAGGCTCTTAACAATGAGCAGTTCTTC
CASTLQALNNEQFF
>many|TRBJ2-1|TRBV5-1|-
TGCGCCAGCAGTCCAGACTCCTACAATGAGCAGTTCTTC
CASSPDSYNEQFF
>many|TRBJ1-2|TRBV5-1|-
TGTGCCAGCAGCTTAGCAGGCTATGGCTACACCTTC
CASSLAGYGYTF
>-|TRBJ2-3|TRBV18|-
TGTGCCAGCTCACCGTCCGAAGGGACAGATACGCAGTATTTT
CASSPSEGTDTQYF
>many|TRBJ1-1|TRBV2|TRBD1
TGTGCCAGCAGGGTGGACAGGGTTATGGAAAACACTGAAGCTTTCTTT
CASRVDRVMENTEAFF
>-|TRBJ1-3|TRBV10-3|-
TGTGCCATCAGTGAGTCGCTAGAATCTGGAAACACCATATATTTT
CAISESLESGNTIYF
>-|TRBJ2-1|TRBV30|-
TGTGCCTGGTCAACGCCCCTCTCGGCCCCCTACAATGAGCAGTTCTTC
CAWSTPLSAPYNEQFF
>-|TRBJ1-1|TRBV12-3/TRBV12-4|-
TGTGCCAGCAGTTGGACGGGAGGAGGAGAAGCTTTCTTT
CASSWTGGGEAFF
>-|TRBJ2-7|TRBV10-3|-
TGTGCCACAGCCGGCGGTGGGGGCTACGAGCAGTACTTC
CATAGGGGYEQYF
>many|TRBJ2-7|TRBV20-1|-
TGCAGTGGCGCTCCAGGGACCTCCTACGAGCAGTACTTC
CSGAPGTSYEQYF
>few|TRBJ1-1|TRBV10-3|-
TGTGCCATCAGTGAGTCGACAGATGAAGCTTTCTTT
CAISESTDEAFF
>many|TRBJ2-7|TRBV7-2|-
TGTGCCAGCAGCTTAGCTGACAGGACCTCCTACGAGCAGTACTTC
CASSLADRTSYEQYF
>few|TRBJ1-2|TRBV28|-
TGTGCCACCCGGGTCTTGTTTAACTATGGCTACACCTTC
CATRVLFNYGYTF
>-|TRBJ2-2|TRBV4-1|-
TGCGCCAGCAGCCAACCGGGACTTAGTAGGTCCGGGGAGCTGTTTTTT
CASSQPGLSRSGELFF
>many|TRBJ2-7|TRBV13|-
TGTGCCAGCAGCTTAGGGCCGTTTTACGAGCAGTACTTC
CASSLGPFYEQYF
>many|TRBJ1-1|TRBV6-2/TRBV6-3|-
TGTGCCAGCAGTTACGGTCCCCCGAACACTGAAGCTTTCTTT
CASSYGPPNTEAFF
>many|TRBJ2-1|TRBV12-3/TRBV12-4|-
TGTGCCAGCAGTCCGAACGCCCTATACAATGAGCAGTTCTTC
CASSPNALYNEQFF